The T cell receptor (beta chain) under discussion was sequenced for a study of identical twins. The study's findings and limits: Conclusions relied on cross-sectional statistical analysis, not following the same donors. Beta out-of-frame twin sharing showed a weaker excess.

Template switching added a universal primer binding site, and final cDNA carried unique molecular identifiers. Via MiXCR, TCRdb re-called the 5' RACE reads, giving one row per CDR3 protein. The sample contains 300,000 to 400,000 distinct CDR3 sequences, around 9.7% of which appear only once. The CDR3 is made up of 13 amino acids. Germline V gene sequence: CDR1 SGHVS, CDR2 FNYEAQ. With 3 bases clipped from V and 7 bases from J, the junction kept 3 bases outside the gene matches. Donors uniformly comprised healthy Caucasians. This clonotype came up a few times. The antigen is not known. Sequenced: naive T cells sorted from blood. The receptor's source is a woman between 50 and 59 years old in good health. The gene calls are TRBV7-6 and TRBJ2-1, with 7 bases that match TRBD1. The CDR3, as DNA: TGTGCCAGCAGCTTCCAGGGACAGAATGAGCAGTTCTTC. It specifies CASSFQGQNEQFF.